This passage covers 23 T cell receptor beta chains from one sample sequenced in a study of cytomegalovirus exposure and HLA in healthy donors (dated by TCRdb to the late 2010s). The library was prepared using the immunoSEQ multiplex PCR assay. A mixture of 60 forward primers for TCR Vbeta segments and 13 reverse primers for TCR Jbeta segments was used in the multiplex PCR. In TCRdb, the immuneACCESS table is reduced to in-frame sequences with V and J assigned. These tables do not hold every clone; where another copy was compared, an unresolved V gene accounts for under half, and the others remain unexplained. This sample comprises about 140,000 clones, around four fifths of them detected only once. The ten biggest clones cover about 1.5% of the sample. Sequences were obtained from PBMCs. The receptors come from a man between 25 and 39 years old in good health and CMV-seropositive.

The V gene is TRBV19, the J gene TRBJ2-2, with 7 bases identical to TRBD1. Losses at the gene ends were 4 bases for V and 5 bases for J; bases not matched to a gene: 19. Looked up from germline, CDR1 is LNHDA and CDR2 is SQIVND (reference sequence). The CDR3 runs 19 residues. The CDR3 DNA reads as TGTGCCAGTAGTAGTAGACGTGTGATCGGGGCAGGGGGTACCGGGGAGCTGTTTTTT. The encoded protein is CASSSRRVIGAGGTGELFF. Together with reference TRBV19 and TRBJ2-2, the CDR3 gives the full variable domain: DGGITQSPKYLFRKEGQNVTLSCEQNLNHDAMYWYRQDPGQGLRLIYYSQIVNDFQKGDIAEGYSVSREKKESFPLTVTSAQKNPTAFYLCASSSRRVIGAGGTGELFFGEGSRLTVL.

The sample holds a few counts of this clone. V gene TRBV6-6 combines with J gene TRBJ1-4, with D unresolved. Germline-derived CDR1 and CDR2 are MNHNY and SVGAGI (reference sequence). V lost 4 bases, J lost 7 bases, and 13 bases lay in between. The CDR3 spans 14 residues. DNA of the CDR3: TGTGCCAGCAGTTTCTCTGTGGGGAGTGAAAAACTGTTTTTT. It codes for CASSFSVGSEKLFF.

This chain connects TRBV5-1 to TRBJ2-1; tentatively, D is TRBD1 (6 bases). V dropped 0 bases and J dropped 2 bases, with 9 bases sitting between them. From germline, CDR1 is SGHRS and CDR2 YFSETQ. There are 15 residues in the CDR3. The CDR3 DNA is TGCGCCAGCAGCTTGGTAGGGGACACCTACAATGAGCAGTTCTTC. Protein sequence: CASSLVGDTYNEQFF.

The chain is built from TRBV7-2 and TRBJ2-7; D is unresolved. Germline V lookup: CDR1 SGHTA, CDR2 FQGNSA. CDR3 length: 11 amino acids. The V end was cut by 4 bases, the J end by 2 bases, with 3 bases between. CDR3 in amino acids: CASSSAYEQYF. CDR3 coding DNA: TGTGCCAGCAGCTCCGCCTACGAGCAGTACTTC.

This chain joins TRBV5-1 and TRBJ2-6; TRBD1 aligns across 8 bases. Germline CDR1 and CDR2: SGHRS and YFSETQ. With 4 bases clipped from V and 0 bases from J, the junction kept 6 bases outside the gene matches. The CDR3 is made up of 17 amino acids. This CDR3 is CASSPRGPSSGANVLTF. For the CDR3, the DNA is TGCGCCAGCAGCCCCAGGGGGCCCAGCTCTGGGGCCAACGTCCTGACTTTC. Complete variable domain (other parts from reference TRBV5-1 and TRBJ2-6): KAGVTQTPRYLIKTRGQQVTLSCSPISGHRSVSWYQQTPGQGLQFLFEYFSETQRNKGNFPGRFSGRQFSNSRSEMNVSTLELGDSALYLCASSPRGPSSGANVLTFGAGSRLTVL.

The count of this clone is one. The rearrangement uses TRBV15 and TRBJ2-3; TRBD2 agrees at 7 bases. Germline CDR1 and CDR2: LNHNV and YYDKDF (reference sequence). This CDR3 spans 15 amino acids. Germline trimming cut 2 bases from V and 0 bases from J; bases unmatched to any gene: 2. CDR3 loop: CATSRLAASTDTQYF. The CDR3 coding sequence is TGTGCCACCAGCAGACTAGCGGCTAGCACAGATACGCAGTATTTT.

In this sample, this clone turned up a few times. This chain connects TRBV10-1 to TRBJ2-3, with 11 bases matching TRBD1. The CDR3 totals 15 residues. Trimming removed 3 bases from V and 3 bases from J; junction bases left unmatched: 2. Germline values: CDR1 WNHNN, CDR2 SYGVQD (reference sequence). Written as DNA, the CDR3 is TGCGCCAGCAGTGAAGGACAGGGGGCAACAGATACGCAGTATTTT. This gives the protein CASSEGQGATDTQYF.

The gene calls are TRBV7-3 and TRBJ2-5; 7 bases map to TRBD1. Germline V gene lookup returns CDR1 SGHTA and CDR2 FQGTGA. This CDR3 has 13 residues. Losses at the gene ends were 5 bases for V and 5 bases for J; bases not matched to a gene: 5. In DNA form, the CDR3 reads TGTGCCAGCAGCCCTACAGGGGCCGAGACCCAGTACTTC. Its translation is CASSPTGAETQYF.

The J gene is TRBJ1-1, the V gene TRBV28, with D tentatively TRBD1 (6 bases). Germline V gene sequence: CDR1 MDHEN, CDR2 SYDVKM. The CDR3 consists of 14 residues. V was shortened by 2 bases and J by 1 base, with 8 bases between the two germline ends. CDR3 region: CASSLTGSNTEAFF. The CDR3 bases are TGTGCCAGCAGTTTAACAGGGTCGAACACTGAAGCTTTCTTT.

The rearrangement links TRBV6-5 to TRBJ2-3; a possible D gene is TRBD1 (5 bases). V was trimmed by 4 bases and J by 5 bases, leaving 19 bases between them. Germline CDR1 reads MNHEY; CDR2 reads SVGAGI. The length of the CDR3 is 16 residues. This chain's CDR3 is CASSFNQGRVGDTQYF. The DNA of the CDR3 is TGTGCCAGCAGTTTCAATCAGGGCAGGGTGGGAGATACGCAGTATTTT.

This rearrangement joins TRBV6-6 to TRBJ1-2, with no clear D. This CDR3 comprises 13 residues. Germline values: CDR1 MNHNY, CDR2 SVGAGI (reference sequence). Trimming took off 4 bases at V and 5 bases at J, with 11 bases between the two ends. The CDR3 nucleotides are TGTGCCAGCAGTTTTACTGAAGAGTATGGCTACACCTTC. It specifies CASSFTEEYGYTF.

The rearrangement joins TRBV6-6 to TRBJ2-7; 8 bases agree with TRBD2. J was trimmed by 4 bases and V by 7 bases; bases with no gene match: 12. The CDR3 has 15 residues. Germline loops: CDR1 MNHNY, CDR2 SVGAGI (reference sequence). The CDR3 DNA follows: TGTGCCAGCACCTACAGCCCCAGCGGGAGTTACGAGCAGTACTTC. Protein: CASTYSPSGSYEQYF.

As DNA, the CDR3 is TGTGCCAGCAGCTTAACCCCCGGGGGAGCGGGGGGCACAGATACGCAGTATTTT. This sequence encodes CASSLTPGGAGGTDTQYF. This rearrangement joins TRBV7-3 to TRBJ2-3; 8 bases are shared with TRBD2. The junction had 9 bases not matched to a gene; V was cut back by 0 bases and J by 1 base. CDR3 length: 18 residues. Germline CDR1 and CDR2: SGHTA and FQGTGA.

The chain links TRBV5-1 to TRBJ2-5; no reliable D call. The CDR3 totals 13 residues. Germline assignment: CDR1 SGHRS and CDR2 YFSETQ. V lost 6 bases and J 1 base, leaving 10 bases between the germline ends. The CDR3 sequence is CASMVAGQETQYF. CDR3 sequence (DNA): TGCGCCAGCATGGTAGCTGGCCAAGAGACCCAGTACTTC. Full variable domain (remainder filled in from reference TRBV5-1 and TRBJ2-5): KAGVTQTPRYLIKTRGQQVTLSCSPISGHRSVSWYQQTPGQGLQFLFEYFSETQRNKGNFPGRFSGRQFSNSRSEMNVSTLELGDSALYLCASMVAGQETQYFGPGTRLLVL.

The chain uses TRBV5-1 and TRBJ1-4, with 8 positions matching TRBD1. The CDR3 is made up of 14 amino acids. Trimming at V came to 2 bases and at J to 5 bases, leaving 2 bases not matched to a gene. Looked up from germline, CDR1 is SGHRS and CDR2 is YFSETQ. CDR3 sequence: CASSFQGANEKLFF. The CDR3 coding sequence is TGCGCCAGCAGCTTTCAGGGGGCCAATGAAAAACTGTTTTTT.

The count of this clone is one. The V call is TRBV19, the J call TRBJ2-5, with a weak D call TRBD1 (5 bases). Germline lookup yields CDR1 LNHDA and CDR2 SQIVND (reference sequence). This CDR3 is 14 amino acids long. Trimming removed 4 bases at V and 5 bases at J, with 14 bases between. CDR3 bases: TGTGCCAGTAGTAGTAGAAGGGGCCTGGAGACCCAGTACTTC. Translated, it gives CASSSRRGLETQYF.

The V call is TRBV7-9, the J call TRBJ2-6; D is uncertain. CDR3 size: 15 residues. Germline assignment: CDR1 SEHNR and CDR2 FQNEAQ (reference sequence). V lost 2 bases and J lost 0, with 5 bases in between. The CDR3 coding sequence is TGTGCCAGCAGCTTAAGGAGCTCTGGGGCCAACGTCCTGACTTTC. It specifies CASSLRSSGANVLTF.

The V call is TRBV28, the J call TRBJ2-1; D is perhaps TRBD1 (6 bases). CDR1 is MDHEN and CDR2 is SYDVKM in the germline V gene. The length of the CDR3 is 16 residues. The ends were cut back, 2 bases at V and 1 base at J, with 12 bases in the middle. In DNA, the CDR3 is TGTGCCAGCAGTTTAGATCTGGGGGCGTCCTACAATGAGCAGTTCTTC. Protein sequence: CASSLDLGASYNEQFF.

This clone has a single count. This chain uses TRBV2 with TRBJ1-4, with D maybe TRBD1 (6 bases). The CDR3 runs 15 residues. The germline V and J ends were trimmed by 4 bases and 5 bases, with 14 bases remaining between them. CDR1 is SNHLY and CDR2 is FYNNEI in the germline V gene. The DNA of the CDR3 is TGTGCCAGCAGTGCCTCCGGGACAAGAAATGAAAAACTGTTTTTT. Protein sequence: CASSASGTRNEKLFF.

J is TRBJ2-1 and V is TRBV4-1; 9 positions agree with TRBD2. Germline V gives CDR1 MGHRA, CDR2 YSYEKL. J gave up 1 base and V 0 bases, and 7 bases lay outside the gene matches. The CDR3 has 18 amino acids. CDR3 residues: CASSQDSSGASSYNEQFF. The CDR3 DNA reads TGCGCCAGCAGCCAAGATTCTAGCGGGGCTTCTTCCTACAATGAGCAGTTCTTC.

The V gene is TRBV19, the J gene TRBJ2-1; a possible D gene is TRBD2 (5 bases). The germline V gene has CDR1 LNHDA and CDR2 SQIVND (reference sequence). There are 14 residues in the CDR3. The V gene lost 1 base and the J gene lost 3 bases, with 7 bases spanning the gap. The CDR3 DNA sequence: TGTGCCAGTAGTATAGGGGGAGACTACAATGAGCAGTTCTTC. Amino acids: CASSIGGDYNEQFF.

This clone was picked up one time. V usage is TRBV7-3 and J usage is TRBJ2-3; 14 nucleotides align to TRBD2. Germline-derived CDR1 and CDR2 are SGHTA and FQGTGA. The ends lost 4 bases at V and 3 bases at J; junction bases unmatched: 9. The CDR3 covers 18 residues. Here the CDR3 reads CASSSQSTSGGETDTQYF. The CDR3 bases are TGTGCCAGCAGCTCCCAATCGACTAGCGGGGGGGAAACAGATACGCAGTATTTT.

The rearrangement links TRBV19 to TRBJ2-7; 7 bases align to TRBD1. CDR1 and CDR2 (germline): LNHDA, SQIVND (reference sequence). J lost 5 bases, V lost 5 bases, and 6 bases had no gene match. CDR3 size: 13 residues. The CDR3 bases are TGTGCCAGTAGTCCTGGGACAGCCAACGAGCAGTACTTC. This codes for CASSPGTANEQYF. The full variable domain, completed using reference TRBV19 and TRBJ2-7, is DGGITQSPKYLFRKEGQNVTLSCEQNLNHDAMYWYRQDPGQGLRLIYYSQIVNDFQKGDIAEGYSVSREKKESFPLTVTSAQKNPTAFYLCASSPGTANEQYFGPGTRLTVT.